This T cell receptor (beta chain) was identified during a study of PD-L1 blockade in urothelial cancer. Libraries were prepared by immunoSEQ multiplex PCR; TCRdb keeps only in-frame clonotypes and omits some of them. The table lists about 36,000 clones, 75% to 90% of them singletons, with about 10% in the top ten. Sample time point: peripheral blood 6 weeks after treatment start. The TCR sequence derives from a man aged 35 to 55 with urothelial cancer. Source: PBMCs, taken around atezolizumab (anti-PD-L1) treatment.

Here the CDR3 DNA reads TGTGCCAGCAGCGTCGGGGGTAGCTCCTACGAGCAGTACTTC. The encoded protein is CASSVGGSSYEQYF. This rearrangement joins TRBV9 to TRBJ2-7; a possible D gene is TRBD2 (6 bases). V was trimmed by 2 bases and J by 0 bases, leaving 9 bases between them. This CDR3 has 14 residues. Germline V gene sequence: CDR1 SGDLS, CDR2 YYNGEE.